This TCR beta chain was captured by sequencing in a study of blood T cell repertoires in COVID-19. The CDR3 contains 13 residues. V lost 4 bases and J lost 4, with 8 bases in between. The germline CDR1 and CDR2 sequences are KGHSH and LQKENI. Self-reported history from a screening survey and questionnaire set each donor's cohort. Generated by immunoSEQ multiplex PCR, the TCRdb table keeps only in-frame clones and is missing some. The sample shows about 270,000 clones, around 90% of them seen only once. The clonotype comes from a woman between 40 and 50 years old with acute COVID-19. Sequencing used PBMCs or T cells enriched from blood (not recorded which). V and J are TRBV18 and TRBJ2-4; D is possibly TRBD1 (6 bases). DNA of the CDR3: TGTGCCAGCTCACAGGACAGTAAAAACATTCAGTACTTC. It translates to CASSQDSKNIQYF. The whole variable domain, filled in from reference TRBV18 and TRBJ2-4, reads NAGVMQNPRHLVRRRGQEARLRCSPMKGHSHVYWYRQLPEEGLKFMVYLQKENIIDESGMPKERFSAEFPKEGPSILRIQQVVRGDSAAYFCASSQDSKNIQYFGAGTRLSVL.